This T cell receptor beta chain was recorded in a study of control samples from healthy donors and cancer patients. Method: immunoSEQ multiplex PCR; TCRdb's copy keeps in-frame clones and lacks some. The profile shows about 150,000 clones, approximately 93% of them singletons. The V gene end was trimmed by 9 bases and the J gene end by 0 bases; junction bases not matched to a gene: 7. The CDR3 loop spans 16 amino acids. Germline loops: CDR1 MDHEN, CDR2 SYDVKM. The TCR originated in a man aged 45-65 years in good health. Source material: blood. The V call is TRBV28, the J call TRBJ2-2; 10 bases map to TRBD2. The chain's CDR3 is CASSPSGRANTGELFF. The CDR3 DNA follows: TGTGCCAGTTCCCCTAGCGGGAGAGCGAACACCGGGGAGCTGTTTTTT.